A single sample is the source of the 8 T cell receptor beta chains below, sequenced in a study of blood T cell repertoires in COVID-19. Profiled with immunoSEQ multiplex PCR; TCRdb holds only in-frame clones, not every one. The sample lists 210,000 or so clones, approximately 87% occurring once. Sequences were obtained from PBMCs or T cells enriched from blood (not recorded which). These receptors came from a woman in her forties or fifties in a cohort exposed to, infected with or recovered from COVID-19 (not recorded which).

This clone has a single count. The gene calls are TRBV10-3 and TRBJ1-1; perhaps TRBD1 as D (5 bases). Germline lookup yields CDR1 ENHRY and CDR2 SYGVKD. The CDR3 runs 13 residues. The V end lost 10 bases, the J end lost 1 base, and 13 bases lay between the germline ends. CDR3 in amino acids: CATKGPSNTEAFF. CDR3 DNA sequence: TGTGCCACTAAGGGGCCGTCGAACACTGAAGCTTTCTTT.

This chain joins TRBV18 and TRBJ1-2; D is uncertain. CDR3 size: 12 residues. The V end was cut by 1 base, the J end by 8 bases, with 8 bases between. The germline V gene encodes CDR1 KGHSH and CDR2 LQKENI. CDR3 DNA: TGTGCCAGCTCACCACGGGAGGGCGGCTACACCTTC. Translated, it gives CASSPREGGYTF. Based on the CDR3 plus reference TRBV18 and TRBJ1-2, the full variable domain is NAGVMQNPRHLVRRRGQEARLRCSPMKGHSHVYWYRQLPEEGLKFMVYLQKENIIDESGMPKERFSAEFPKEGPSILRIQQVVRGDSAAYFCASSPREGGYTFGSGTRLTVV.

The chain has TRBV12-3 or TRBV12-4 and TRBJ2-7; TRBD1 matches at 8 bases. The junction had 4 bases not matched to a gene; V was cut back by 4 bases and J by 5 bases. The CDR3 sequence is 13 residues long. The CDR3 DNA sequence: TGTGCCAGCAGTTGGACAGGGTATGACGAGCAGTACTTC. This gives the protein CASSWTGYDEQYF.

The chain recombines TRBV29-1 with TRBJ2-3; 7 nucleotides match TRBD2. There are 13 residues in the CDR3. The V segment lost 4 bases and the J segment 3 bases; nucleotides outside the gene matches: 4. CDR1 is SQVTM and CDR2 is ANQGSEA in the germline V gene. The CDR3 DNA follows: TGCAGCGTTGCACTCGGGGGGACAGATACGCAGTATTTT. The encoded protein is CSVALGGTDTQYF.

The chain carries TRBV6-2 or TRBV6-3 and TRBJ1-5, with a tentative D call TRBD1 (6 bases). Germline-derived CDR1 and CDR2 are MNHEY and SVGEGT. CDR3 length: 15 amino acids. Trimming removed 3 bases at V and 2 bases at J, with 11 bases between. In DNA form, the CDR3 reads TGTGCCAGCAGTTATCGGCCAGGGGGCAATCAGCCCCAGCATTTT. Residues: CASSYRPGGNQPQHF.

The chain joins TRBV6-1 to TRBJ1-5; D might be TRBD1 (5 bases). Germline V gene sequence: CDR1 MNHNS, CDR2 SASEGT. The CDR3 runs 13 residues. With 3 bases removed from V and 7 bases from J, the gap between germline ends came to 10 bases. CDR3 loop: CASSDGRAQPQHF. In DNA, the CDR3 is TGTGCCAGCAGTGATGGCAGGGCCCAGCCCCAGCATTTT.

This clone was seen just once. The chain employs TRBV6-5 and TRBJ2-2; tentative D call: TRBD2 (5 bases). Trimming took 0 bases from V and 7 from J, leaving 12 bases between them. This CDR3 contains 15 residues. CDR1 and CDR2 from the germline V gene are MNHEY and SVGAGI. CDR3 amino acids: CASSYSTGSGGELFF. CDR3 sequence (DNA): TGTGCCAGCAGTTACTCGACGGGAAGCGGCGGGGAGCTGTTTTTT.

This chain links TRBV18 with TRBJ2-5; possibly TRBD1 for D (6 bases). The length of the CDR3 is 15 residues. V lost 3 bases and J 7 bases, leaving 18 bases between the germline ends. In germline, CDR1 is KGHSH, CDR2 LQKENI. CDR3 region: CASSPGTQRGRTQYF. In DNA form, the CDR3 reads TGTGCCAGCTCACCCGGGACACAGAGGGGGAGGACCCAGTACTTC.